This T cell receptor (beta chain) is from a study of a mutant IDH1 vaccine in newly diagnosed glioma. Sequencing used immunoSEQ multiplex PCR; TCRdb keeps in-frame clones, though not all of them. The top ten hold approximately 2.5% of the sample, which has 45,000 to 60,000 clones, 91% seen once. Details on this clone: Its antigen is currently unknown.

The V and J ends lost 10 bases and 0 bases respectively, with 10 bases between them. CDR1 LNHDA and CDR2 SQIVND come from the germline V gene (reference sequence). The CDR3 runs to 13 residues. Stated time point: week 11, during vaccination. Each dose delivered 300 ug of mutant IDH1 20-mer peptide subcutaneously with imiquimod. The study enrolled donors with new WHO grade 3 or 4 IDH1-mutant, ATRX-lost astrocytomas. This chain connects TRBV19 to TRBJ1-3; tentative D call: TRBD1 (5 bases). The sequencing here drew on PBMCs, taken from a glioma patient whose treatment included an IDH1 peptide vaccine. The TCR originated in a man between 50 and 59 years old with glioma. CDR3: CATQDSSGNTIYF. The CDR3 coding sequence is TGTGCCACACAGGACTCCTCTGGAAACACCATATATTTT.